A single sample gave rise to the 23 T cell receptor beta chains below, sequenced in a study of blood T cell repertoires in COVID-19. The table came from immunoSEQ multiplex PCR; TCRdb's copy has only in-frame clones and leaves some out. Of approximately 170,000 clones in the sample, around 85% were seen once. Sequences were obtained from peripheral blood. The receptors shown here come from a woman aged 65 to 85 with acute or convalescent COVID-19.

This chain connects TRBV2 to TRBJ1-5, with 7 bases that match TRBD1. CDR1 is SNHLY, CDR2 FYNNEI, per germline. J lost 4 bases, V lost 6 bases, and 6 bases had no gene match. CDR3 length: 14 residues. The CDR3 DNA reads TGTGCCAGCAGGGACAGGACGGAGAATCAGCCCCAGCATTTT. Its translation: CASRDRTENQPQHF.

This clone was counted a single time. The genes are TRBV4-1 and TRBJ1-6, with D possibly matching TRBD1 (5 bases). The CDR3 loop spans 16 amino acids. Germline CDR1 is MGHRA and CDR2 is YSYEKL. The V end lost 0 bases, the J end lost 7 bases, and 13 bases lay between the germline ends. This chain's CDR3 is CASSQDVGVGNSPLHF. The CDR3, as DNA: TGCGCCAGCAGCCAAGATGTAGGGGTAGGAAATTCACCCCTCCACTTT.

The rearrangement links TRBV3-1 (or the pseudogene TRBV3-2) to TRBJ1-2; D is ambiguous. This CDR3 comprises 17 residues. Trimming pared 1 base from V and 2 bases from J, leaving 17 bases between. Germline V gives CDR1 LGHDT, CDR2 YNNKEL (reference sequence). CDR3 sequence reads: CASSQATVGWQNYGYTF. The CDR3 DNA reads as TGTGCCAGCAGCCAAGCGACTGTCGGGTGGCAGAACTATGGCTACACCTTC.

The chain links TRBV3-1 (or the pseudogene TRBV3-2) to TRBJ1-4; D perhaps matches TRBD1 (6 bases). The CDR3 has 15 residues. Trimming removed 4 bases at V and 5 bases at J, with 14 bases between. The V gene's germline CDR1 is LGHDT and CDR2 YNNKEL (reference sequence). The CDR3 nucleotides read TGTGCCAGCAGCCCCACACAGGGACTAAATGAAAAACTGTTTTTT. The encoded protein is CASSPTQGLNEKLFF.

V usage is TRBV2 and J usage is TRBJ2-7, with D uncertain. This CDR3 has 14 amino acids. The germline V gene encodes CDR1 SNHLY and CDR2 FYNNEI. The V end was cut by 1 base, the J end by 1 base, with 8 bases between. Here the CDR3 reads CASSEGRLSYEQYF. The CDR3 DNA follows: TGTGCCAGCAGTGAAGGGCGGTTATCCTACGAGCAGTACTTC.

The chain joins TRBV6-5 to TRBJ2-5, with 7 bases that match TRBD1. This CDR3 has 14 amino acids. Germline V CDR1 and CDR2: MNHEY, SVGAGI. Germline trimming cut 5 bases from V and 2 bases from J; bases unmatched to any gene: 5. CDR3 residues: CASSPGTVQETQYF. CDR3 in DNA: TGTGCCAGCAGTCCAGGGACAGTACAAGAGACCCAGTACTTC.

The J gene is TRBJ1-5, the V gene TRBV2, with D unresolved. Germline V gene lookup returns CDR1 SNHLY and CDR2 FYNNEI. This CDR3 is built from 13 residues. V lost 7 bases to trimming and J lost 1 base, with 8 bases between them. The CDR3, as DNA: TGTGCCAGCACAGGATTGAGCAATCAGCCCCAGCATTTT. Amino acids: CASTGLSNQPQHF.

The V and J genes are TRBV27 and TRBJ1-6; 9 bases fit TRBD1. Germline loops: CDR1 MNHEY, CDR2 SMNVEV (reference sequence). V lost 1 base and J lost 3; bases outside the gene matches: 4. CDR3 length equals 17 residues. The CDR3 spells CASSLLGTGNYNSPLHF. CDR3 in DNA: TGTGCCAGCAGTTTATTAGGGACAGGGAACTATAATTCACCCCTCCACTTT.

The chain has TRBV12-3 or TRBV12-4 and TRBJ2-5, with 7 bases fitting TRBD1. The CDR3 is 13 amino acids. The ends lost 4 bases at V and 7 bases at J; junction bases unmatched: 6. The CDR3 protein is CASSWDSGGTQYF. Written as DNA, the CDR3 is TGTGCCAGCAGTTGGGACAGCGGTGGGACCCAGTACTTC.

The chain recombines TRBV12-3 or TRBV12-4 with TRBJ2-5; weak D call: TRBD2 (7 bases). The CDR3 consists of 13 residues. The germline V and J ends were trimmed by 5 bases and 4 bases, with 11 bases remaining between them. CDR3 sequence: CASSKGGRETQYF. Written as DNA, the CDR3 is TGTGCCAGCAGTAAGGGGGGGAGAGAGACCCAGTACTTC.

The chain uses TRBV5-4 and TRBJ2-7, with a tentative D call TRBD1 (5 bases). The CDR3 consists of 14 residues. The V end lost 0 bases, the J end lost 2 bases, and 9 bases lay between the germline ends. Germline loops: CDR1 SGHNT, CDR2 YYREEE (reference sequence). In DNA form, the CDR3 reads TGTGCCAGCAGCTTGGCAGGGATACCCTACGAGCAGTACTTC. This encodes CASSLAGIPYEQYF.

This rearrangement joins TRBV28 to TRBJ1-2; D is unclear. The germline V gene encodes CDR1 MDHEN and CDR2 SYDVKM. Trimming took off 6 bases at V and 2 bases at J, with 13 bases between the two ends. The CDR3 extends over 14 amino acids. Written as DNA, the CDR3 is TGTGCCAGCAGCCTAATTGGTACGAACTATGGCTACACCTTC. Its translation is CASSLIGTNYGYTF.

The chain uses TRBV28 and TRBJ2-7; D gene uncertain. The CDR3 is made up of 15 amino acids. Germline V gene data show CDR1 as MDHEN and CDR2 as SYDVKM. Trimming took 4 bases from V and 4 from J, leaving 17 bases between them. The CDR3 nucleotides are TGTGCCAGCAGTTCGGCTAGAACCCAACCTTACGAGCAGTACTTC. Translation gives CASSSARTQPYEQYF.

V gene TRBV7-2 combines with J gene TRBJ2-3, with 7 nucleotides matching TRBD2. This CDR3 contains 15 residues. Germline CDR1 and CDR2: SGHTA and FQGNSA. Losses at the gene ends were 2 bases for V and 8 bases for J; bases not matched to a gene: 10. For the CDR3, the DNA is TGTGCCAGCAGCTTATCCCGCCCGGGGGGTGTTACGCAGTATTTT. Protein sequence: CASSLSRPGGVTQYF.

This clone was seen at least ten times. The chain uses TRBV10-1 and TRBJ1-5, with unresolved D. The CDR3 is made up of 15 amino acids. Between the trimmed V and J ends, which lost 4 bases and 3 bases, there was a span of 13 bases. Germline V lookup: CDR1 WNHNN, CDR2 SYGVQD (reference sequence). CDR3 DNA sequence: TGCGCCAGCAGTGGTAAGGTCGGGATCAATCAGCCCCAGCATTTT. Amino acids: CASSGKVGINQPQHF.

The chain couples TRBV4-1 to TRBJ2-1; 7 positions agree with TRBD2. Germline V lookup: CDR1 MGHRA, CDR2 YSYEKL. The CDR3 runs 19 residues. V was clipped by 0 bases and J by 2 bases; unmatched bases: 13. The CDR3 loop is CASSQEGNWEGATYNEQFF. The CDR3 DNA is TGCGCCAGCAGCCAAGAGGGAAACTGGGAGGGCGCAACCTACAATGAGCAGTTCTTC.

The chain couples TRBV11-2 to TRBJ2-7, with TRBD2 as a possible D gene (5 bases). Germline lookup yields CDR1 SGHAT and CDR2 FQNNGV. Between the trimmed V and J ends, which lost 5 bases and 5 bases, there was a span of 19 bases. The CDR3 consists of 15 residues. The DNA of the CDR3 is TGTGCCAGCAGCCCGCAGCTAGCTTTGGTACACGAGCAGTACTTC. It specifies CASSPQLALVHEQYF.

The chain carries TRBV7-8 and TRBJ1-1, with D possibly TRBD1 on 6 matching bases. Germline V gene sequence: CDR1 SGHVS, CDR2 FQNEAQ. The CDR3 spans 16 residues. Trimming cost V 1 base and J 1 base, with 13 bases left between them. CDR3 loop: CASSLGSQGGNTEAFF. In nucleotides, the CDR3 is TGTGCCAGCAGCTTAGGCTCACAGGGCGGGAACACTGAAGCTTTCTTT.

The chain joins TRBV19 to TRBJ1-4, with D unresolved. Trimming removed 3 bases at V and 8 bases at J, with 4 bases between. Germline V gene sequence: CDR1 LNHDA, CDR2 SQIVND (reference sequence). The CDR3 is 11 residues long. The DNA of the CDR3 is TGTGCCAGTAGTATCAGGGAAAAACTGTTTTTT. This encodes CASSIREKLFF.

The chain recombines TRBV7-8 with TRBJ2-2; 9 nucleotides align to TRBD2. The CDR3 totals 15 residues. Germline CDR1 is SGHVS and CDR2 is FQNEAQ. J was trimmed by 1 base and V by 5 bases; bases with no gene match: 2. This CDR3 is CASSRAGGNTGELFF. CDR3 nucleotides: TGTGCCAGCAGCCGAGCGGGGGGGAACACCGGGGAGCTGTTTTTT.

This clone was detected only a few times. The rearrangement joins TRBV7-3 to TRBJ2-2; maybe TRBD2 (6 bases). Trimming removed 4 bases at V and 7 bases at J, with 7 bases between. Germline-derived CDR1 and CDR2 are SGHTA and FQGTGA. The CDR3 sequence is 12 residues long. The CDR3 DNA sequence: TGTGCCAGCAGCTCGGGAGTCGGGGAGCTGTTTTTT. Its translation: CASSSGVGELFF.

In DNA, the CDR3 is TGCGCCAGCAGCCAACCCGGGACACATGAAGCTTTCTTT. Encoded protein: CASSQPGTHEAFF. This rearrangement joins TRBV4-3 to TRBJ1-1; tentative D call: TRBD1 (6 bases). Germline CDR1 and CDR2: LGHNA and YSLEER. Deletions cut 2 bases from V and 7 bases from J, with 11 bases between. CDR3 length: 13 residues.

This clone has only one observation. This sequence joins TRBV5-4 and TRBJ2-7; 9 nucleotides align to TRBD1. Germline lookup yields CDR1 SGHNT and CDR2 YYREEE (reference sequence). CDR3 length: 14 amino acids. V was clipped by 3 bases and J by 4 bases; unmatched bases: 5. CDR3 amino acids: CASSSRDREYEQYF. CDR3 DNA: TGTGCCAGCAGCTCCCGGGACAGGGAGTACGAGCAGTACTTC.